The next 24 T cell receptor beta chains were all read from a single sample in a study of monozygotic twins with inflammatory bowel disease. TCRdb reprocessed the 5' RACE reads and stores each CDR3 protein as one record, lacking DNA. Seen in this sample are 150,000 to 200,000 distinct CDR3 sequences; the ten most common clones hold approximately 7.4%. Sample: blood. The receptors were gathered from a human donor with ulcerative colitis or Crohn's disease, or a healthy co-twin of an affected twin (not recorded which).

The rearrangement uses TRBV9 and TRBJ1-5. The CDR3 has 14 residues. Germline V CDR1 and CDR2: SGDLS, YYNGEE. CDR3: CASSVGQSNQPQHF.

The V call is TRBV7-2, the J call TRBJ1-1. The CDR3 loop spans 15 amino acids. Germline V gives CDR1 SGHTA, CDR2 FQGNSA. The CDR3 sequence is CASRRMAHRDTEAFF.

The chain combines TRBV7-2 with TRBJ2-5. Germline V gene sequence: CDR1 SGHTA, CDR2 FQGNSA. The CDR3 is made up of 14 amino acids. The CDR3 sequence: CASSVGSRHETQYF.

The J gene is TRBJ1-1, the V gene TRBV7-9. The length of the CDR3 is 15 residues. From germline, CDR1 is SEHNR and CDR2 FQNEAQ (reference sequence). The CDR3 protein is CASSSNRPMNTEAFF.

J is TRBJ2-6 and V is TRBV5-1; with no DNA, the TCRdb D assignment of TRBD1 cannot be verified. The CDR3 covers 17 residues. Per the germline V gene, CDR1 is SGHRS and CDR2 is YFSETQ. The CDR3 region is CASSLSVRGSGANVLTF.

The rearrangement links TRBV15 to TRBJ1-5; with no DNA, the TCRdb D assignment of TRBD1 cannot be verified. The CDR3 covers 15 residues. In germline, CDR1 is LNHNV, CDR2 YYDKDF (reference sequence). This CDR3 is CATSSDPGSNQPQHF. The complete variable domain, with remaining parts taken from reference TRBV15 and TRBJ1-5, reads DAMVIQNPRYQVTQFGKPVTLSCSQTLNHNVMYWYQQKSSQAPKLLFHYYDKDFNNEADTPDNFQSRRPNTSFCFLDIRSPGLGDTAMYLCATSSDPGSNQPQHFGDGTRLSIL.

This chain uses TRBV5-4 with TRBJ1-4. CDR3 length equals 13 residues. Germline CDR1 reads SGHNT; CDR2 reads YYREEE (reference sequence). The CDR3 loop is CASSLPGGGKLFF.

This chain uses TRBV7-2 with TRBJ2-7; the D gene TCRdb calls, TRBD2, cannot be checked with no DNA. The germline V gene has CDR1 SGHTA and CDR2 FQGNSA. CDR3 size: 16 residues. The CDR3 protein is CASSSSGRGQPYEQYF. The whole variable domain, filled in from reference TRBV7-2 and TRBJ2-7, reads GAGVSQSPSNKVTEKGKDVELRCDPISGHTALYWYRQSLGQGLEFLIYFQGNSAPDKSGLPSDRFSAERTGGSVSTLTIQRTQQEDSAVYLCASSSSGRGQPYEQYFGPGTRLTVT.

V is TRBV30 and J is TRBJ2-1; TCRdb's D call of TRBD1 is untestable without DNA. CDR1 is GTSNPN, CDR2 SVGIG, per germline (reference sequence). The CDR3 covers 13 residues. Here the CDR3 reads CAQGSLSYNEQFF.

CDR3 amino acids: CASSVGAEQETQYF. The chain joins TRBV9 to TRBJ2-5; the D call of TRBD2 rests on TCRdb alone, since no DNA is present to check it. Germline V gene sequence: CDR1 SGDLS, CDR2 YYNGEE. This CDR3 spans 14 amino acids.

The chain is built from TRBV3-1 and TRBJ2-5; TCRdb selects TRBD2, and the lack of DNA leaves this call unchecked. The CDR3 is 14 residues long. CDR1 is LGHDT and CDR2 is YNNKEL in the germline V gene (reference sequence). This CDR3 is CASSLWTSRETQYF.

The chain carries TRBV15 and TRBJ2-3; TCRdb selects TRBD2, and the lack of DNA leaves this call unchecked. Germline values: CDR1 LNHNV, CDR2 YYDKDF (reference sequence). The CDR3 covers 16 residues. The CDR3 here is CATSKRRGGSTDTQYF.

V is TRBV19 and J is TRBJ2-7. In germline, CDR1 is LNHDA, CDR2 SQIVND (reference sequence). The CDR3 consists of 14 residues. This CDR3 is CASKIDRGSYEQYF.

This chain connects TRBV24-1 to TRBJ2-3; TCRdb lists TRBD1, though no DNA is available to test this call. Per the germline V gene, CDR1 is KGHDR and CDR2 is SFDVKD. CDR3 length: 14 amino acids. Here the CDR3 reads CATSDYRSTDTQYF.

The J gene is TRBJ2-3, the V gene TRBV4-3; TCRdb lists TRBD2, though no DNA is available to test this call. This CDR3 is 15 amino acids long. The germline CDR1 and CDR2 sequences are LGHNA and YSLEER. This CDR3 reads CASSQDSGSADTQYF.

The chain joins TRBV9 to TRBJ2-5; no DNA is available, so the TRBD1 call from TCRdb remains unchecked. Looked up from germline, CDR1 is SGDLS and CDR2 is YYNGEE. The CDR3 has 17 residues. CDR3: CASSVGVLRGASETQYF.

V usage is TRBV10-1 and J usage is TRBJ2-5; with no DNA, the TCRdb D assignment of TRBD1 cannot be verified. CDR1 and CDR2 (germline): WNHNN, SYGVQD (reference sequence). There are 13 residues in the CDR3. CDR3 protein: CASSDGAQETQYF.

The chain employs TRBV7-9 and TRBJ2-3. The germline CDR1 and CDR2 sequences are SEHNR and FQNEAQ (reference sequence). The CDR3 length is 14 residues. This CDR3 is CASSLGPRPDTQYF.

This chain uses TRBV5-5 with TRBJ2-2. Germline CDR1 reads SGHKS; CDR2 reads YYEKEE (reference sequence). CDR3 length: 14 amino acids. The CDR3 spells CASSLFSNTGELFF. Looking up the rest from reference TRBV5-5 and TRBJ2-2 gives the full variable domain: DAGVTQSPTHLIKTRGQQVTLRCSPISGHKSVSWYQQVLGQGPQFIFQYYEKEERGRGNFPDRFSARQFPNYSSELNVNALLLGDSALYLCASSLFSNTGELFFGEGSRLTVL.

This chain joins TRBV30 and TRBJ2-5; TCRdb lists TRBD1, though no DNA is available to test this call. Per germline, CDR1 GTSNPN and CDR2 SVGIG (reference sequence). The length of the CDR3 is 16 residues. The CDR3 protein is CAWSVLGQALRETQYF.

This chain joins TRBV5-1 and TRBJ2-2; without DNA, the TCRdb call of TRBD2 cannot be checked. Germline CDR1 reads SGHRS; CDR2 reads YFSETQ. CDR3 size: 16 residues. CDR3 amino acids: CASSSFPGLVIGELFF.

The rearrangement links TRBV6-5 to TRBJ2-7; TCRdb's assignment of TRBD1 cannot be checked, as there is no DNA. CDR3 length equals 15 residues. Germline V gene sequence: CDR1 MNHEY, CDR2 SVGAGI. CDR3 protein: CASSYFSTGVGEQYF.

This chain links TRBV28 with TRBJ1-2; TCRdb lists TRBD1, though no DNA is available to test this call. There are 14 residues in the CDR3. Germline CDR1 is MDHEN and CDR2 is SYDVKM. The CDR3 here is CASSTGQSFKFYTF.

The chain uses TRBV6-1 and TRBJ1-1; TCRdb selects TRBD1, and the lack of DNA leaves this call unchecked. Germline CDR1 is MNHNS and CDR2 is SASEGT. The CDR3 runs 14 residues. CDR3 protein: CASIGTGGWTEAFF.